Following are 6 T cell receptor beta chains from one sample sequenced in a study of identical twins. Each CDR3 protein gets one entry after TCRdb re-called the 5' RACE reads with MiXCR. The sample has fewer than 550,000 distinct CDR3 sequences, 15% seen once; the top ten hold around 0.48%. These data were also reused for a study on yellow fever vaccine responses in identical twins.

Source material: CD4+ T cells sorted from blood. The receptors come from a woman aged 18-35 years in good health.

The table lists this clonotype with a few counts. The chain combines TRBV7-9 with TRBJ2-7; D may be TRBD2 (5 bases). V gave up 5 bases and J gave up 6 bases, with 8 bases separating them. The germline V gene encodes CDR1 SEHNR and CDR2 FQNEAQ (reference sequence). The CDR3 length is 11 residues. In nucleotides, the CDR3 is TGTGCCAGCAGCACGGGGATCGAGCAGTACTTC. Translation gives CASSTGIEQYF.

The V call is TRBV6-2 or TRBV6-3, the J call TRBJ2-2; 11 bases are shared with TRBD2. This CDR3 contains 16 residues. Trimming removed 7 bases from V and 4 bases from J; junction bases left unmatched: 8. CDR1 and CDR2 from the germline V gene are MNHEY and SVGEGT. CDR3 bases: TGTGCCAGCACCAAACTAGCGGGGGTCGCCACCGGGGAGCTGTTTTTT. It yields the protein CASTKLAGVATGELFF.

The V and J genes are TRBV3-1 and TRBJ1-2; TRBD1 matches at 8 bases. The CDR3 is 14 residues long. V lost 4 bases and J lost 4; bases outside the gene matches: 5. The germline V gene has CDR1 LGHDT and CDR2 YNNKEL (reference sequence). This CDR3 is CASSRTGQGYGYTF. The CDR3 DNA sequence: TGTGCCAGCAGCCGAACAGGACAGGGCTATGGCTACACCTTC.

This clonotype came up a few times. The chain uses TRBV11-2 and TRBJ2-3; 12 nucleotides match TRBD2. With 1 base clipped from V and 5 bases from J, the junction kept 4 bases outside the gene matches. Germline CDR1 and CDR2: SGHAT and FQNNGV. The CDR3 spans 16 residues. The CDR3 DNA reads TGTGCCAGCAGCTTAGCTAGCGGGGGGGCCATAGATACGCAGTATTTT. Its translation: CASSLASGGAIDTQYF.

V gene TRBV3-1 combines with J gene TRBJ1-6; no clear D gene. Looked up from germline, CDR1 is LGHDT and CDR2 is YNNKEL (reference sequence). The CDR3 sequence is 14 residues long. Trimming removed 1 base from V and 10 bases from J, with 11 bases in between. The CDR3 protein is CASSQAENQSPLHF. CDR3 coding DNA: TGTGCCAGCAGCCAAGCAGAGAATCAATCACCCCTCCACTTT.

The J gene is TRBJ2-7, the V gene TRBV5-1; 7 bases line up with TRBD1. CDR1 and CDR2 from the germline V gene are SGHRS and YFSETQ. Trimming at V came to 6 bases and at J to 3 bases, leaving 9 bases not matched to a gene. The CDR3 extends over 14 amino acids. The CDR3 sequence is CASKPLGTVYEQYF. CDR3 nucleotide sequence: TGCGCCAGCAAACCCCTCGGGACAGTCTACGAGCAGTACTTC.